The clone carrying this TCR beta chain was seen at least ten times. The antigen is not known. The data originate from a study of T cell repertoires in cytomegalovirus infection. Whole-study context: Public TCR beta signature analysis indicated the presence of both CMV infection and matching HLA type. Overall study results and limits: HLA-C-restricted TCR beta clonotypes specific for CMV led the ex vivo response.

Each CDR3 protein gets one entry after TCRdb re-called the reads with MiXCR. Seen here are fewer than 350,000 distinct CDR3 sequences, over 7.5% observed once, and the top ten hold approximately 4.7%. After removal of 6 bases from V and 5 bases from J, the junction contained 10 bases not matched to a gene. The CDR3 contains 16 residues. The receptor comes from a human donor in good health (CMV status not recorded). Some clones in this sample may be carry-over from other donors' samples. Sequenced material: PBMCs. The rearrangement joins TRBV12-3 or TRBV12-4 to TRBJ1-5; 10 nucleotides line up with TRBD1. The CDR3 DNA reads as TGTGCCAGCAGACATAGGACAGGGGGAAATGATCAGCCCCAGCATTTT. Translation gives CASRHRTGGNDQPQHF.